Below, 12 T cell receptor beta chains from the same sample are listed, as sequenced in a study of OX40 agonist ivuxolimab in advanced cancers. Here immunoSEQ multiplex PCR was the method, and the copy in TCRdb shows in-frame clones only, minus some. The sample includes some 45,000 clones, more than 70% of them seen just once. Here the sequenced sample was CD4+ or CD8+ T cells sorted from blood, taken in a trial of the OX40 agonist ivuxolimab. Receptors originate from an adult with an advanced solid tumor such as melanoma, head and neck, liver or kidney cancer.

The chain uses TRBV18 and TRBJ1-1; D is ambiguous. V was trimmed by 3 bases and J by 1 base, leaving 9 bases between them. In germline, CDR1 is KGHSH, CDR2 LQKENI. This CDR3 region has 14 residues. CDR3 bases: TGTGCCAGCTCACCGATAACGCGGAACACTGAAGCTTTCTTT. This gives the protein CASSPITRNTEAFF.

This clone was observed a few times. The chain links TRBV11-3 to TRBJ2-5, with a possible D match to TRBD2 (6 bases). Trimming shortened V by 2 bases and J by 0 bases, and 16 bases separated the two germline ends. Germline values: CDR1 SGHNT, CDR2 YENEEA. CDR3 size: 17 residues. The CDR3 DNA sequence: TGTGCCAGCAGCTTAAGGCCGGCAGGAGGGTACCAAGAGACCCAGTACTTC. It encodes CASSLRPAGGYQETQYF.

This clone came up once. J is TRBJ1-5 and V is TRBV10-2; 7 nucleotides agree with TRBD1. The length of the CDR3 is 15 residues. J gave up 4 bases and V 2 bases, and 5 bases lay outside the gene matches. CDR1 is WSHSY and CDR2 is SAAADI in the germline V gene. The CDR3 sequence: CASSETGARNQPQHF. CDR3 in DNA: TGCGCCAGCAGTGAGACAGGGGCAAGGAATCAGCCCCAGCATTTT.

This clone was counted a single time. V gene TRBV28 combines with J gene TRBJ1-1, with unresolved D. Trimming pared 8 bases from V and 1 base from J, leaving 14 bases between. The CDR3 runs to 14 residues. Germline V lookup: CDR1 MDHEN, CDR2 SYDVKM. The CDR3 region is CASRPYPSNTEAFF. The DNA for the CDR3 is TGTGCCAGCCGACCCTACCCTTCGAACACTGAAGCTTTCTTT.

The rearrangement joins TRBV29-1 to TRBJ1-6; D perhaps matches TRBD1 (6 bases). The V end lost 4 bases, the J end lost 10 bases, and 11 bases lay between the germline ends. This CDR3 has 12 amino acids. Germline V CDR1 and CDR2: SQVTM, ANQGSEA. The CDR3 loop reads CSVGDIGSPLHF. CDR3 in DNA: TGCAGCGTTGGGGACATAGGGTCACCCCTCCACTTT.

The rearrangement joins TRBV18 to TRBJ2-2, with D perhaps matching TRBD2 (6 bases). Germline V gives CDR1 KGHSH, CDR2 LQKENI. This CDR3 spans 16 amino acids. V lost 3 bases to trimming and J lost 5 bases, with 16 bases between them. CDR3 sequence reads: CASSPSGAAQTGELFF. CDR3 bases: TGTGCCAGCTCACCCTCGGGAGCCGCCCAAACCGGGGAGCTGTTTTTT.

The chain carries TRBV5-1 and TRBJ2-2; no firm D call. The germline V and J ends were trimmed by 4 bases and 1 base, with 2 bases remaining between them. The CDR3 totals 12 residues. Germline loops: CDR1 SGHRS, CDR2 YFSETQ. The CDR3 sequence is CASSLNTGELFF. In DNA form, the CDR3 reads TGCGCCAGCAGCCTGAACACCGGGGAGCTGTTTTTT.

The CDR3 loop reads CASSRALSGNTIYF. The DNA for the CDR3 is TGTGCCAGCAGCAGGGCCCTCTCTGGAAACACCATATATTTT. The rearrangement uses TRBV2 and TRBJ1-3; perhaps TRBD1 as D (5 bases). Between the trimmed V and J ends, which lost 6 bases and 0 bases, there was a span of 9 bases. The CDR3 sequence is 14 residues long. Germline lookup yields CDR1 SNHLY and CDR2 FYNNEI.

The genes are TRBV6-1 and TRBJ2-3; possible D gene TRBD2, 5 bases. The germline V and J ends were trimmed by 2 bases and 0 bases, with 6 bases remaining between them. The CDR3 is 14 residues long. Looked up from germline, CDR1 is MNHNS and CDR2 is SASEGT. CDR3 DNA: TGTGCCAGCAGTGAACGAGGGAGCACAGATACGCAGTATTTT. This codes for CASSERGSTDTQYF.

This chain joins TRBV15 and TRBJ2-2; the D gene is possibly TRBD2 (5 bases). This CDR3 comprises 16 residues. The germline V gene has CDR1 LNHNV and CDR2 YYDKDF (reference sequence). Trimming pared 8 bases from V and 3 bases from J, leaving 19 bases between. The CDR3 loop reads CATSPRRLRDTGELFF. The CDR3 nucleotides are TGTGCCACCTCCCCGAGGAGGCTGAGGGACACCGGGGAGCTGTTTTTT.

This sequence joins TRBV6-5 and TRBJ1-2; D call uncertain. Trimming cost V 7 bases and J 5 bases, with 20 bases left between them. The germline V gene encodes CDR1 MNHEY and CDR2 SVGAGI. This CDR3 is 15 amino acids long. This CDR3 is CASKEQTRRPYGYTF. The CDR3, as DNA: TGTGCCAGCAAGGAACAGACCCGAAGGCCGTATGGCTACACCTTC.

This rearrangement joins TRBV28 to TRBJ2-1; D may be TRBD1 or TRBD2 (5 bases each). The CDR3 is 15 residues long. The V end was cut by 4 bases, the J end by 8 bases, with 18 bases between. The germline V gene encodes CDR1 MDHEN and CDR2 SYDVKM. The CDR3, as DNA: TGTGCCAGCAGTTCCCCAGGACTTAAAGGGGATGAGCAGTTCTTC. Translation gives CASSSPGLKGDEQFF. The entire variable domain, with the rest obtained from reference TRBV28 and TRBJ2-1, is as follows: DVKVTQSSRYLVKRTGEKVFLECVQDMDHENMFWYRQDPGLGLRLIYFSYDVKMKEKGDIPEGYSVSREKKERFSLILESASTNQTSMYLCASSSPGLKGDEQFFGPGTRLTVL.